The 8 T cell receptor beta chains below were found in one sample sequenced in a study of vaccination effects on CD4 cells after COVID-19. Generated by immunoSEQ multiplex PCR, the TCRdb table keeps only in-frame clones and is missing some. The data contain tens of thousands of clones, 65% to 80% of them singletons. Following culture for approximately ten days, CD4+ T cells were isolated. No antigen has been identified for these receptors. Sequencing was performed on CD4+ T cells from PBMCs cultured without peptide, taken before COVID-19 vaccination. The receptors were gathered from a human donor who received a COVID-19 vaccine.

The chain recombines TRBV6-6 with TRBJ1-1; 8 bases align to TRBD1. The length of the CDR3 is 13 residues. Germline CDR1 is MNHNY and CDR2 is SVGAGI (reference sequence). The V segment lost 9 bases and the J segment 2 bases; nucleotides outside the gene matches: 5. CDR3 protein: CASGQGPNTEAFF. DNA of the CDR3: TGTGCCAGTGGACAGGGCCCTAACACTGAAGCTTTCTTT.

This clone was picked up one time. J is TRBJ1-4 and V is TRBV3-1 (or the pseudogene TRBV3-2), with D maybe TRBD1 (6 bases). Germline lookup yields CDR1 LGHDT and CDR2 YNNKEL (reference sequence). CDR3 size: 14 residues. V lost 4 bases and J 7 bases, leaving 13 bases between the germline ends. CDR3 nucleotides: TGTGCCAGCAGCCTACAGGGTGGTGTTGAAAAACTGTTTTTT. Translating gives CASSLQGGVEKLFF.

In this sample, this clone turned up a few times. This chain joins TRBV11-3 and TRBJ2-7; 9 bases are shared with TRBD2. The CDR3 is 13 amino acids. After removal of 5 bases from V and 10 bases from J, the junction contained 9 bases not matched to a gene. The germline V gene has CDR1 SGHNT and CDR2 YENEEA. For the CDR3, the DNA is TGTGCCAGCAGCACCTATAGCGGGAGCGCACAGTACTTC. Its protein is CASSTYSGSAQYF.

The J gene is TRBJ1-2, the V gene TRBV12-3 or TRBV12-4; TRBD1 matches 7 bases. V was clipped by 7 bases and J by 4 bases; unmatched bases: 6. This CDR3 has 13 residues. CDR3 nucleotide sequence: TGTGCCAGCAATCTGGCAGGGGGCTATGGCTACACCTTC. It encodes CASNLAGGYGYTF.

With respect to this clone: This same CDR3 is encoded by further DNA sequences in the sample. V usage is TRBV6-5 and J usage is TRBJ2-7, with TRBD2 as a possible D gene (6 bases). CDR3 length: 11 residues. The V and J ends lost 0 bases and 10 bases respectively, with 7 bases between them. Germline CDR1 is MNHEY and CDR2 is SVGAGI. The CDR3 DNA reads TGTGCCAGCAGTTACTCGCGGGAACAGTACTTC. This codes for CASSYSREQYF.

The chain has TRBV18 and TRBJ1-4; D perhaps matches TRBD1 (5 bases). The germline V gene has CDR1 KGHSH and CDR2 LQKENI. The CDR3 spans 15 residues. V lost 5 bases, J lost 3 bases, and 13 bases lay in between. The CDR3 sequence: CASSSPGRANEKLFF. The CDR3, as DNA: TGTGCCAGCTCATCTCCGGGACGGGCTAATGAAAAACTGTTTTTT. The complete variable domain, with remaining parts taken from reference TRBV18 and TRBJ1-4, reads NAGVMQNPRHLVRRRGQEARLRCSPMKGHSHVYWYRQLPEEGLKFMVYLQKENIIDESGMPKERFSAEFPKEGPSILRIQQVVRGDSAAYFCASSSPGRANEKLFFGSGTQLSVL.

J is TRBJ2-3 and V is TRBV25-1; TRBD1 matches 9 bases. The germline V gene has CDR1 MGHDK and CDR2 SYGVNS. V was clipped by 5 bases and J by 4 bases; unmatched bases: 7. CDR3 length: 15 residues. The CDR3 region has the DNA TGTGCCAGCAGTTACTTGGACAGGGGTGCAGATACGCAGTATTTT. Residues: CASSYLDRGADTQYF.

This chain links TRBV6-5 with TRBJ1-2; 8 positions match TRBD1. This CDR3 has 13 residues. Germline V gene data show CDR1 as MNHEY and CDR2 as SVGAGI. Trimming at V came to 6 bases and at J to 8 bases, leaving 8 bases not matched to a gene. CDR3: CASSPDRVRGYTF. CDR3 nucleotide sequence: TGTGCCAGCAGCCCGGACAGGGTTCGAGGCTACACCTTC.